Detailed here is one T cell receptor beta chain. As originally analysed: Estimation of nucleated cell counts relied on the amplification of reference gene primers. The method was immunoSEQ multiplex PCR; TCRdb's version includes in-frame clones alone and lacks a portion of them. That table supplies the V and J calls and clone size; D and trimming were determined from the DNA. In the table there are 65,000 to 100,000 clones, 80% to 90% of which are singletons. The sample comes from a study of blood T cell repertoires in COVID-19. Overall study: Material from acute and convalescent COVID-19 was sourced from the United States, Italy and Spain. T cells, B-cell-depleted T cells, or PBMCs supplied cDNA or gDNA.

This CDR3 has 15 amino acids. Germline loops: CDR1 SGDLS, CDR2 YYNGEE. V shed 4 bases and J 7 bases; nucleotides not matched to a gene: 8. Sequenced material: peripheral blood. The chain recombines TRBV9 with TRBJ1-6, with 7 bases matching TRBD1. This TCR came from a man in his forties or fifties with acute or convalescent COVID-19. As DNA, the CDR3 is TGTGCCAGCAGCTTCCGGGACAGTGAGAATTCACCCCTCCACTTT. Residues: CASSFRDSENSPLHF.